The present T cell receptor (beta chain) was sequenced within a study of blood T cell repertoires in COVID-19. The V end lost 0 bases, the J end lost 5 bases, and 13 bases lay between the germline ends. The CDR3 runs 15 residues. The V gene's germline CDR1 is LGHNA and CDR2 YNFKEQ. Per the study methods: Amplification from reference gene primers served as the basis for estimated nucleated cell counts. Sequenced by immunoSEQ multiplex PCR; TCRdb stores in-frame clones only, minus some. The DNA was the basis for D and trimming; V, J and clone size are from that table. The repertoire holds 200,000 or so clones, with 70% to 90% as singletons.

This TCR was recovered from a woman in her 40s with acute COVID-19. The genes are TRBV4-2 and TRBJ2-5, with TRBD2 as a possible D gene (5 bases). Specimen: PBMCs or T cells enriched from blood (not recorded which). CDR3 residues: CASSQEPRGGETQYF. CDR3 nucleotide sequence: TGTGCCAGCAGCCAAGAACCCCGGGGTGGGGAGACCCAGTACTTC.